A selection of T cell receptor beta chains follows, all from one sample in a study of cytomegalovirus exposure and HLA in healthy donors. Method: immunoSEQ multiplex PCR; TCRdb's copy keeps in-frame clones and lacks some. Of some 190,000 clones in the sample, more than 70% were seen once. Material: PBMCs. These receptors came from a middle-aged man in good health and CMV-seropositive. CDR3s include the opening cysteine and the closing phenylalanine or tryptophan. D genes are given only for firm matches. A clone size is listed for some rows: how often the clone was seen (once, few, many), or a class if it is expanded.

NA | NA | TRBJ2-7 | TRBV19 | CASSMTTPYEQYF | TGTGCCAGTAGTATGACTACTCCCTACGAGCAGTACTTC
TRBD2 | NA | TRBJ2-2 | TRBV5-1 | CASRISGRSTGELFF | TGCGCCAGCCGGATTAGCGGGAGGAGCACCGGGGAGCTGTTTTTT
NA | NA | TRBJ2-4 | TRBV7-9 | CSSSLADSQYF | TGTTCCAGCAGCTTAGCCGACAGTCAGTACTTC
TRBD1 | NA | TRBJ2-1 | TRBV7-8 | CASSRGGLGQGAFF | TGTGCCAGCAGCCGCGGGGGATTGGGACAGGGGGCGTTCTTC
NA | NA | TRBJ2-1 | TRBV11-3 | CASSLVRNEQFF | TGTGCCAGCAGCCTGGTCAGGAATGAGCAGTTCTTC
NA | NA | TRBJ1-3 | TRBV6-6 | CASSPTDFIGNTIYF | TGTGCCAGCAGTCCGACAGACTTTATTGGAAACACCATATATTTT
TRBD2 | NA | TRBJ2-1 | TRBV11-3 | CASSFQLAGENEQFF | TGTGCCAGCAGCTTTCAACTAGCGGGAGAGAATGAGCAGTTCTTC
NA | NA | TRBJ1-4 | TRBV7-2 | CASSDGGTLKELFF | TGTGCCAGCAGCGATGGGGGGACTCTTAAAGAACTGTTTTTT
NA | NA | TRBJ2-5 | TRBV5-6 | CASSNQGRFQETQYF | TGTGCCAGCAGCAACCAGGGAAGATTCCAAGAGACCCAGTACTTC
NA | NA | TRBJ1-1 | TRBV14 | CASSSWASTEAFF | TGTGCCAGCAGCTCGTGGGCGAGCACTGAAGCTTTCTTT
TRBD2 | NA | TRBJ2-7 | TRBV7-9 | CSSSSSLAGSYEQYF | TGTTCCAGCAGCAGCTCACTAGCGGGCTCCTACGAGCAGTACTTC
NA | NA | TRBJ1-3 | TRBV27 | CASSLLPPGSDGNTIYF | TGTGCCAGCAGTTTACTCCCCCCAGGGTCGGATGGAAACACCATATATTTT
TRBD1 | NA | TRBJ2-5 | TRBV27 | CASRRDRVGTQYF | TGTGCCAGCAGGCGGGACAGGGTAGGGACCCAGTACTTC
NA | NA | TRBJ2-1 | TRBV9 | CASSVDPTSYNEQFF | TGTGCCAGCAGCGTAGACCCTACCTCCTACAATGAGCAGTTCTTC
NA | once | TRBJ2-7 | TRBV10-2 | CASSPSGTYEQYF | TGCGCCAGCAGCCCCTCGGGGACCTACGAGCAGTACTTC